Listed here are 2 T cell receptor beta chains from one sample, sequenced in a study of beta chain features in type 1 diabetes. Since all of the isolated RNA was reverse transcribed, expressed TCRB transcripts were what got sequenced. Data came from immunoSEQ multiplex PCR; TCRdb stores just in-frame clones and leaves some out. In the table there are some 150,000 clones, under 60% of which are singletons. The sample comprised Tregs from blood. The receptors derive from a young man in good health.

This chain connects TRBV30 to TRBJ2-4; the D gene is possibly TRBD2 (6 bases). V was trimmed by 2 bases and J by 0 bases, leaving 11 bases between them. The CDR3 spans 15 residues. The germline V gene encodes CDR1 GTSNPN and CDR2 SVGIG (reference sequence). The CDR3 protein is CAWSLRGLAKNIQYF. CDR3 in DNA: TGTGCCTGGAGTCTCCGGGGACTAGCCAAAAACATTCAGTACTTC. Full variable domain (rest looked up from reference TRBV30 and TRBJ2-4): SQTIHQWPATLVQPVGSPLSLECTVEGTSNPNLYWYRQAAGRGLQLLFYSVGIGQISSEVPQNLSASRPQDRQFILSSKKLLLSDSGFYLCAWSLRGLAKNIQYFGAGTRLSVL.

The CDR3 here is CASSSTANTGELFF. The DNA for the CDR3 is TGTGCCAGCAGCTCGACAGCGAACACCGGGGAGCTGTTTTTT. The rearrangement uses TRBV5-4 and TRBJ2-2; weak D call: TRBD1 (5 bases). The CDR3 is 14 residues long. Trimming left V 3 bases short and J 0 bases short, with 6 bases between. Per germline, CDR1 SGHNT and CDR2 YYREEE (reference sequence).